Following are 8 T cell receptor beta chains from one sample sequenced in a study of shared clonotypes between healthy human individuals. The data were produced by immunoSEQ multiplex PCR, yet TCRdb's version contains in-frame clones alone and is incomplete. The sample carries millions of clones, approximately 94% recorded once. The sample was naive CD4+ T cells sorted from blood. The subset denotes: CD45RA+ positively selected. The receptors were gathered from a man younger than 35 in good health.

The chain joins TRBV6-1 to TRBJ1-5; 7 bases match TRBD1. The CDR3 is 14 amino acids. V shed 8 bases, J shed 11 bases, and the junction held 15 bases outside the gene matches. Germline V lookup: CDR1 MNHNS, CDR2 SASEGT. CDR3 in DNA: TGTGCCAGCCTTCAGGAGGGGGCGTCAATGTCCCAGCATTTT. Translating it yields CASLQEGASMSQHF.

The V and J genes are TRBV7-6 and TRBJ2-3; the match to TRBD2 covers 9 bases. CDR3 length: 15 amino acids. The V and J ends lost 2 bases and 4 bases, in that order; junction bases with no gene match: 4. Germline CDR1 is SGHVS and CDR2 is FNYEAQ. The CDR3 reads CASSLFSGSPDTQYF. CDR3 DNA sequence: TGTGCCAGCAGCTTATTTAGCGGGAGCCCAGATACGCAGTATTTT.

The genes are TRBV11-2 and TRBJ2-7, with 9 nucleotides matching TRBD1. This CDR3 is built from 17 residues. Trimming removed 5 bases from V and 1 base from J; junction bases left unmatched: 12. Germline CDR1 reads SGHAT; CDR2 reads FQNNGV. The CDR3 region is CASSKGQGGSESYEQYF. In DNA form, the CDR3 reads TGTGCCAGCAGCAAGGGACAGGGAGGGTCCGAATCCTACGAGCAGTACTTC.

On this clone: This sample also contains other DNA sequences that code for the same CDR3. This chain joins TRBV2 and TRBJ1-2, with D possibly TRBD1 on 5 matching bases. Germline V gives CDR1 SNHLY, CDR2 FYNNEI. With 1 base removed from V and 7 bases from J, the gap between germline ends came to 10 bases. The CDR3 has 13 amino acids. CDR3 in amino acids: CASSEEGLGGYTF. The CDR3 DNA follows: TGTGCCAGCAGTGAAGAGGGACTGGGTGGCTACACCTTC.

This chain connects TRBV6-5 to TRBJ2-7, with D possibly TRBD2 on 5 matching bases. V lost 7 bases to trimming and J lost 0 bases, with 13 bases between them. CDR3 size: 14 residues. Germline loops: CDR1 MNHEY, CDR2 SVGAGI. The CDR3: CASTRDRRSYEQYF. CDR3 coding DNA: TGTGCCAGCACCCGGGATCGCCGCTCCTACGAGCAGTACTTC.

The chain couples TRBV10-3 to TRBJ2-6, with D perhaps matching TRBD2 (5 bases). V was trimmed by 4 bases and J by 2 bases, leaving 24 bases between them. This CDR3 region has 20 residues. Germline CDR1 reads ENHRY; CDR2 reads SYGVKD. The CDR3, as DNA: TGTGCCATCAGTGGGACGGGAAGCCCAGGCTTTGGGCCTGGGGCCAACGTCCTGACTTTC. This sequence encodes CAISGTGSPGFGPGANVLTF.

V and J are TRBV7-8 and TRBJ2-7; the D gene is possibly TRBD2 (5 bases). Trimming stripped 0 bases from V and 7 bases from J, with 22 bases between. This CDR3 comprises 17 residues. Germline V gives CDR1 SGHVS, CDR2 FQNEAQ. CDR3 nucleotide sequence: TGTGCCAGCAGCTTAGCGGGAGTAAATGTAAGAGGTTGGGAGCAGTACTTC. It is translated as CASSLAGVNVRGWEQYF.

V and J are TRBV6-6 and TRBJ1-5, with 7 bases fitting TRBD1. The CDR3 spans 15 residues. V was clipped by 5 bases and J by 0 bases; unmatched bases: 4. Germline V gene lookup returns CDR1 MNHNY and CDR2 SVGAGI (reference sequence). The CDR3 loop reads CASSLTGNSNQPQHF. The CDR3 coding sequence is TGTGCCAGCAGTCTGACAGGGAATAGCAATCAGCCCCAGCATTTT.